This TCR beta chain derives from a study of cytomegalovirus exposure and HLA in healthy donors. This clone was detected only a few times. PCR involved 60 Vbeta and 13 Jbeta primers. Generated by immunoSEQ multiplex PCR, the TCRdb table keeps only in-frame clones and is missing some. The sample consists of 150,000 to 180,000 clones, more than 75% of them appearing once. This receptor was identified in a man aged 30 to 45 in good health and CMV-seropositive. Sequencing was performed on PBMCs.

Here the CDR3 reads CASTELGVGEQYF. CDR3 bases: TGTGCCAGCACCGAACTGGGAGTCGGCGAGCAGTACTTC. The J gene is TRBJ2-7, the V gene TRBV2; perhaps TRBD2 as D (5 bases). CDR1 and CDR2 from the germline V gene are SNHLY and FYNNEI. CDR3 length equals 13 residues. V lost 7 bases and J 6 bases, leaving 16 bases between the germline ends. Together with reference TRBV2 and TRBJ2-7, the CDR3 gives the full variable domain: EPEVTQTPSHQVTQMGQEVILRCVPISNHLYFYWYRQILGQKVEFLVSFYNNEISEKSEIFDDQFSVERPDGSNFTLKIRSTKLEDSAMYFCASTELGVGEQYFGPGTRLTVT.